This entry features one T cell receptor beta chain sequence. Some clones are missing from TCRdb's copy, which holds only in-frame ones; the method was immunoSEQ multiplex PCR. The sample has approximately 350,000 clones, approximately 91% seen once. Seattle patients were enrolled while actively infected and followed longitudinally. This entry comes from a study of blood T cell repertoires in COVID-19. Study-level background: Samples representing acute and convalescent COVID-19 were sourced from the United States, Italy and Spain.

The ends lost 3 bases at V and 4 bases at J; junction bases unmatched: 6. Germline assignment: CDR1 SGDLS and CDR2 YYNGEE. The CDR3 is 14 amino acids. The source material was peripheral blood. This sequence originates from a woman aged 70-85 years with COVID-19, enrolled during active disease. The rearrangement joins TRBV9 to TRBJ1-1; 7 bases are shared with TRBD1. CDR3 sequence: CASSASQGLTEAFF. As DNA, the CDR3 is TGTGCCAGCAGCGCCTCACAGGGGCTCACTGAAGCTTTCTTT.